The 8 T cell receptor beta chains below were found in one sample sequenced in a study of blood T cell repertoires in COVID-19. The data were produced by immunoSEQ multiplex PCR, yet TCRdb's version contains in-frame clones alone and is incomplete. The sample includes roughly 200,000 clones, almost 90% of them seen just once. Material: peripheral blood. Every receptor here comes from a young man with active or convalescent COVID-19.

This clone occurred a few times. This chain connects TRBV28 to TRBJ2-1, with D possibly TRBD2 on 5 matching bases. Germline CDR1 MDHEN, CDR2 SYDVKM. The CDR3 is 13 amino acids. Trimming shortened V by 5 bases and J by 8 bases, and 13 bases separated the two germline ends. CDR3 protein: CASSPAALDEQFF. CDR3 coding DNA: TGTGCCAGCAGTCCAGCGGCACTAGATGAGCAGTTCTTC.

The chain uses TRBV7-2 and TRBJ1-4; D unclear. CDR1 and CDR2 from the germline V gene are SGHTA and FQGNSA. Trimming shortened V by 4 bases and J by 4 bases, and 13 bases separated the two germline ends. The length of the CDR3 is 15 residues. The CDR3, as DNA: TGTGCCAGCAGCTCCCCAAGGAGGAGTAATGAAAAACTGTTTTTT. Translating it yields CASSSPRRSNEKLFF.

The chain has TRBV7-9 and TRBJ1-4; D not resolved. Germline V gene sequence: CDR1 SEHNR, CDR2 FQNEAQ (reference sequence). Trimming shortened V by 2 bases and J by 0 bases, and 4 bases separated the two germline ends. CDR3 length: 14 residues. CDR3 amino acids: CASSLQATNEKLFF. The CDR3, as DNA: TGTGCCAGCAGCTTACAGGCAACTAATGAAAAACTGTTTTTT. Variable domain in full (rest from reference TRBV7-9 and TRBJ1-4): DTGVSQNPRHKITKRGQNVTFRCDPISEHNRLYWYRQTLGQGPEFLTYFQNEAQLEKSRLLSDRFSAERPKGSFSTLEIQRTEQGDSAMYLCASSLQATNEKLFFGSGTQLSVL.

A single count supports this clone. V and J are TRBV20-1 and TRBJ2-5; D not resolved. V lost 6 bases to trimming and J lost 2 bases, with 4 bases between them. The CDR3 loop spans 10 amino acids. CDR1 and CDR2 from the germline V gene are DFQATT and SNEGSKA (reference sequence). The CDR3 sequence is CSALQETQYF. CDR3 nucleotide sequence: TGCAGTGCCCTGCAAGAGACCCAGTACTTC.

The genes are TRBV30 and TRBJ1-3; TRBD1 is a possible D gene (5 bases). Germline loops: CDR1 GTSNPN, CDR2 SVGIG (reference sequence). The V end lost 2 bases, the J end lost 2 bases, and 16 bases lay between the germline ends. This CDR3 is built from 16 residues. This CDR3 reads CAWSHPGLFTGNTIYF. The CDR3 nucleotides are TGTGCCTGGAGTCACCCGGGACTGTTTACTGGAAACACCATATATTTT.

The chain recombines TRBV2 with TRBJ1-5; D may be TRBD1 (6 bases). Deletions cut 5 bases from V and 0 bases from J, with 11 bases between. The CDR3 is made up of 15 amino acids. The germline CDR1 and CDR2 sequences are SNHLY and FYNNEI. The CDR3 loop reads CASSNQGNSNQPQHF. The DNA for the CDR3 is TGTGCCAGCAGTAACCAGGGGAATAGCAATCAGCCCCAGCATTTT.

The chain links TRBV27 to TRBJ2-7; D gene unclear. Germline CDR1 is MNHEY and CDR2 is SMNVEV (reference sequence). With 8 bases removed from V and 6 bases from J, the gap between germline ends came to 14 bases. The CDR3 loop spans 12 amino acids. The CDR3 region has the DNA TGTGCCAGCTCCGCCCCCTTCGGCGAGCAGTACTTC. It translates to CASSAPFGEQYF.

V is TRBV30 and J is TRBJ1-6; D ambiguous. CDR3 length equals 13 residues. Looked up from germline, CDR1 is GTSNPN and CDR2 is SVGIG (reference sequence). Trimming removed 4 bases at V and 14 bases at J, with 18 bases between. CDR3 nucleotides: TGTGCCTGGAAAATTACAGTTTCCGGGACCCTCCACTTT. This gives the protein CAWKITVSGTLHF. Variable domain in full (rest from reference TRBV30 and TRBJ1-6): SQTIHQWPATLVQPVGSPLSLECTVEGTSNPNLYWYRQAAGRGLQLLFYSVGIGQISSEVPQNLSASRPQDRQFILSSKKLLLSDSGFYLCAWKITVSGTLHFGNGTRLTVT.